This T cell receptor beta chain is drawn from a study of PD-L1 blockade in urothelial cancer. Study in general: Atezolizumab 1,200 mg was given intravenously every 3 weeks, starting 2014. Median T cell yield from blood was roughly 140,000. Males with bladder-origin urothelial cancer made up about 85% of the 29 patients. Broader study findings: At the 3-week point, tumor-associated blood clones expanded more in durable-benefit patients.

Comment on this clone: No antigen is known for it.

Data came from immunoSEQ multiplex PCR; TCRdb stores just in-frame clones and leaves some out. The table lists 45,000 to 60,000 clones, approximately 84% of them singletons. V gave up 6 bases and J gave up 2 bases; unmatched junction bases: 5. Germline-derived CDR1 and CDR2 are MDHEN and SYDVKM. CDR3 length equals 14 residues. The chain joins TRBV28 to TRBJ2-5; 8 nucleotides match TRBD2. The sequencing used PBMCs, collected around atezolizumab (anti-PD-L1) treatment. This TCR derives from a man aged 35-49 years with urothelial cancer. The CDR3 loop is CASSPGGGQETQYF. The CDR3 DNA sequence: TGTGCCAGCAGCCCCGGGGGGGGGCAAGAGACCCAGTACTTC.